The 22 T cell receptor beta chains given below trace back to one sample, sequenced in a study of blood T cells in healthy people across ages. A second PCR, run for roughly 7 to 12 cycles, used a sample-barcoded 5' primer plus a J-beta primer mix. TCRdb used MiXCR to reprocess the 5' RACE reads, holding one entry per CDR3 protein. This sample has roughly 1,300,000 distinct CDR3 sequences, with approximately 59% found just once. What was sequenced was blood. The receptors come from a young man in good health.

The V gene is TRBV27, the J gene TRBJ1-2; 8 bases match TRBD1. The CDR3 is 12 residues long. Germline V gene lookup returns CDR1 MNHEY and CDR2 SMNVEV (reference sequence). V trimming: 3 bases; J trimming: 9 bases; junction bases outside the gene matches: 3. CDR3 nucleotides: TGTGCCAGCAGTTTTCGACAGGGGAGCTACACCTTC. It encodes CASSFRQGSYTF.

This clonotype was seen only a few times. This chain connects TRBV29-1 to TRBJ2-1; TRBD2 matches 12 bases. Germline V CDR1 and CDR2: SQVTM, ANQGSEA. The CDR3 runs to 16 residues. V lost 6 bases to trimming and J lost 7 bases; unmatched junction nucleotides: 13. CDR3 in amino acids: CSVQIRLAGVYNEQFF. The CDR3 DNA sequence: TGCAGCGTCCAAATTAGACTAGCGGGGGTTTATAATGAGCAGTTCTTC.

The chain combines TRBV12-3 or TRBV12-4 with TRBJ1-6; possibly TRBD1 for D (5 bases). This CDR3 has 13 residues. Trimming shortened V by 5 bases and J by 9 bases, and 11 bases separated the two germline ends. The CDR3 coding sequence is TGTGCCAGCAGTGCCACCGGGACTTCACCCCTCCACTTT. It codes for CASSATGTSPLHF.

The CDR3 sequence is CASSYASGGTDTQYF. The CDR3 region has the DNA TGTGCCAGCAGTTACGCTAGCGGGGGCACAGATACGCAGTATTTT. The chain combines TRBV6-5 with TRBJ2-3, with 9 bases lining up with TRBD2. The CDR3 is 15 residues long. Germline V gene lookup returns CDR1 MNHEY and CDR2 SVGAGI. Trimming cost V 2 bases and J 1 base; bases outside gene matches: 1.

This chain links TRBV11-2 with TRBJ2-1, with 7 bases matching TRBD2. Germline-derived CDR1 and CDR2 are SGHAT and FQNNGV. J was trimmed by 9 bases and V by 5 bases; bases with no gene match: 10. The CDR3 is made up of 14 amino acids. CDR3 in DNA: TGTGCCAGCAGCGTTAGAGGGGCTAGCGGTGAGCAGTTCTTC. Amino acid sequence: CASSVRGASGEQFF.

This rearrangement joins TRBV5-1 to TRBJ1-3, with a possible D match to TRBD1 (6 bases). Deletions cut 4 bases from V and 0 bases from J, with 14 bases between. Germline V gene sequence: CDR1 SGHRS, CDR2 YFSETQ. CDR3 size: 16 residues. The CDR3 region is CASSRAGQSSGNTIYF. Written as DNA, the CDR3 is TGCGCCAGCAGCCGGGCGGGACAAAGCTCTGGAAACACCATATATTTT. Based on the CDR3 plus reference TRBV5-1 and TRBJ1-3, the full variable domain is KAGVTQTPRYLIKTRGQQVTLSCSPISGHRSVSWYQQTPGQGLQFLFEYFSETQRNKGNFPGRFSGRQFSNSRSEMNVSTLELGDSALYLCASSRAGQSSGNTIYFGEGSWLTVV.

V gene TRBV28 combines with J gene TRBJ1-2; TRBD1 is a possible D gene (6 bases). Per germline, CDR1 MDHEN and CDR2 SYDVKM. The CDR3 consists of 13 residues. V was shortened by 1 base and J by 7 bases, with 10 bases between the two germline ends. CDR3: CASSLLAGAGYTF. The CDR3 DNA reads TGTGCCAGCAGTTTATTAGCGGGGGCTGGCTACACCTTC.

This chain joins TRBV19 and TRBJ1-1; D is possibly TRBD1 (5 bases). CDR3 length: 13 residues. CDR1 is LNHDA, CDR2 SQIVND, per germline (reference sequence). Trimming took 6 bases from V and 2 from J, leaving 10 bases between them. The CDR3 DNA sequence: TGTGCCAGTAGCAAAGGGACCAACACTGAAGCTTTCTTT. It translates to CASSKGTNTEAFF.

The CDR3 protein is CASSLDAGSSYNEQFF. CDR3 nucleotides: TGTGCCAGCAGCTTAGATGCGGGTAGCTCCTACAATGAGCAGTTCTTC. V and J are TRBV7-2 and TRBJ2-1; tentative D call: TRBD2 (5 bases). CDR1 is SGHTA and CDR2 is FQGNSA in the germline V gene. The ends were cut back, 1 base at V and 0 bases at J, with 10 bases in the middle. The CDR3 is made up of 16 amino acids.

J is TRBJ2-1 and V is TRBV4-1; D may match TRBD1 or TRBD2 (6 bases each). In germline, CDR1 is MGHRA, CDR2 YSYEKL. V was trimmed by 3 bases and J by 9 bases, leaving 15 bases between them. CDR3 length: 14 amino acids. The CDR3 DNA reads TGCGCCAGCAGCCACCTACGCGAGGGGGGTGAGCAGTTCTTC. This encodes CASSHLREGGEQFF.

The CDR3 nucleotides are TGTGCCAGCAGTCCCTCGGGGGAGCCTTATAGCAATCAGCCCCAGCATTTT. Its protein product is CASSPSGEPYSNQPQHF. V gene TRBV27 combines with J gene TRBJ1-5; tentatively, D is TRBD1 (5 bases). V lost 5 bases and J lost 0, with 17 bases in between. The CDR3 has 17 amino acids. Germline V CDR1 and CDR2: MNHEY, SMNVEV (reference sequence).

The chain links TRBV3-1 to TRBJ2-4; D might be TRBD1 (5 bases). The J call may be faulty, since TRBJ2-7 better matches the DNA end. The CDR3 runs to 14 residues. Germline CDR1 is LGHDT and CDR2 is YNNKEL (reference sequence). The CDR3 coding sequence is TGTGCCAGCAGCCGAGGAAGGGGTGGCTACGAGCAGTACTTC. This codes for CASSRGRGGYEQYF.

This chain uses TRBV7-2 with TRBJ2-7; 11 bases are shared with TRBD2. Matching the DNA end better, TRBJ2-5 makes the J call doubtful. CDR3 length: 16 residues. The germline gives CDR1 SGHTA, CDR2 FQGNSA. CDR3 sequence reads: CASSLVASGGRETQYF. CDR3 nucleotides: TGTGCCAGCAGCTTAGTGGCTAGCGGGGGGAGAGAGACCCAGTACTTC.

The gene calls are TRBV6-5 and TRBJ2-7, with 9 bases fitting TRBD1. The J call may be in error: the DNA end matches TRBJ2-5 better. This CDR3 region has 15 residues. The V gene's germline CDR1 is MNHEY and CDR2 SVGAGI. CDR3 loop: CASSYQDRGEETQYF. CDR3 coding DNA: TGTGCCAGCAGTTACCAGGACAGGGGCGAAGAGACCCAGTACTTC.

The CDR3 reads CASLRPVPSGANVLTF. The CDR3 bases are TGTGCCAGCTTACGACCCGTGCCCTCTGGGGCCAACGTCCTGACTTTC. This chain links TRBV12-3 or TRBV12-4 with TRBJ2-6; D remains ambiguous. V was pared by 8 bases and J by 0 bases, with 14 bases between. The CDR3 consists of 16 residues.

At least ten counts were recorded for this clonotype. The CDR3 here is CSVALNNEQFF. The CDR3 DNA reads TGCAGCGTTGCGCTGAACAATGAGCAGTTCTTC. V and J are TRBV29-1 and TRBJ2-1; D gene ambiguous. The CDR3 spans 11 residues. Germline assignment: CDR1 SQVTM and CDR2 ANQGSEA. The V end lost 4 bases, the J end lost 5 bases, and 6 bases lay between the germline ends.

This clonotype appeared a single time. One end of the junction varies from germline; a read error may be responsible. CDR3 residues: CASSSAGGSYKEQFF. The CDR3, as DNA: TGTGCCAGCAGTTCTGCGGGAGGTTCCTACAAGGAGCAGTTCTTC. The chain uses TRBV12-3 or TRBV12-4 and TRBJ2-1, with TRBD2 identical over 8 bases. The CDR3 loop spans 15 amino acids.

This clonotype has just a few counts. The chain joins TRBV12-3 or TRBV12-4 to TRBJ2-1; TRBD2 matches 7 bases. J gave up 6 bases and V 7 bases, and 9 bases lay outside the gene matches. This CDR3 has 14 residues. CDR3 in amino acids: CASTAGTISNEQFF. The CDR3 region has the DNA TGTGCCAGCACCGCCGGGACTATTAGCAATGAGCAGTTCTTC.

This clonotype was detected a few times. This chain connects TRBV2 to TRBJ2-1; 7 bases match TRBD2. V was clipped by 6 bases and J by 10 bases; unmatched bases: 3. This CDR3 contains 11 residues. Looked up from germline, CDR1 is SNHLY and CDR2 is FYNNEI. The CDR3 sequence: CASRPSGEQFF. Here the CDR3 DNA reads TGTGCCAGCAGGCCTAGCGGCGAGCAGTTCTTC.

This chain uses TRBV6-5 with TRBJ2-5, with D perhaps being TRBD1 or TRBD2 (5 bases each). Germline values: CDR1 MNHEY, CDR2 SVGAGI. V was shortened by 4 bases and J by 7 bases, with 25 bases between the two germline ends. The CDR3 is made up of 17 amino acids. The CDR3 loop reads CASSFLLGTVGPGTQYF. In DNA, the CDR3 is TGTGCCAGCAGTTTCCTCTTAGGGACGGTCGGCCCCGGGACCCAGTACTTC.

In this sample, this clonotype turned up once. The rearrangement links TRBV20-1 to TRBJ2-7; no firm D call. The CDR3 sequence is 14 residues long. V was shortened by 2 bases and J by 0 bases, with 11 bases between the two germline ends. Germline assignment: CDR1 DFQATT and CDR2 SNEGSKA (reference sequence). CDR3 DNA sequence: TGCAGTGCTAGACCCAAGTGGGGCTCCTACGAGCAGTACTTC. This sequence encodes CSARPKWGSYEQYF.

The chain couples TRBV3-1 to TRBJ1-2; 9 nucleotides agree with TRBD1. The V gene end was trimmed by 4 bases and the J gene end by 6 bases; junction bases not matched to a gene: 6. This CDR3 region has 14 residues. Germline lookup yields CDR1 LGHDT and CDR2 YNNKEL (reference sequence). CDR3 nucleotides: TGTGCCAGCAGCCCCGTGACAGGGGGTGATGGCTACACCTTC. Translation: CASSPVTGGDGYTF.